This T cell receptor (beta chain) was sequenced for a study of CD8+ T cells in alopecia areata. Study-level background: Treated patients' severity was scored by percentage of affected scalp area.

Notes on this clone: One end of the junction fails to match germline, which may point to a read error. The sample holds other DNA sequences that translate to the same CDR3.

Treatment defined: oral pan-JAK inhibitor, 5-10 mg twice daily. Sorted populations comprised CD4+ and CD8+ T cells obtained from PBMCs. The authors extracted RNA and reverse transcribed it into cDNA as the sequencing template. This table comes from immunoSEQ multiplex PCR, and its TCRdb copy is limited to in-frame clones, with some not included. The sample lists over 150,000 clones, around 56% occurring once. The material was CD4+ T cells sorted from blood, obtained at week 4, from a patient treated with tofacitinib. This sequence was found in a human donor with alopecia areata.

CDR3 in amino acids: CSAEGDGYTF. Written as DNA, the CDR3 is TGCAGCGCTGAAGGGGATGGCTACACCTTC. The chain links TRBV29-1 to TRBJ1-2; TRBD1 is a possible D gene (5 bases). CDR3 length equals 10 residues. CDR1 is SQVTM, CDR2 ANQGSEA, per germline.